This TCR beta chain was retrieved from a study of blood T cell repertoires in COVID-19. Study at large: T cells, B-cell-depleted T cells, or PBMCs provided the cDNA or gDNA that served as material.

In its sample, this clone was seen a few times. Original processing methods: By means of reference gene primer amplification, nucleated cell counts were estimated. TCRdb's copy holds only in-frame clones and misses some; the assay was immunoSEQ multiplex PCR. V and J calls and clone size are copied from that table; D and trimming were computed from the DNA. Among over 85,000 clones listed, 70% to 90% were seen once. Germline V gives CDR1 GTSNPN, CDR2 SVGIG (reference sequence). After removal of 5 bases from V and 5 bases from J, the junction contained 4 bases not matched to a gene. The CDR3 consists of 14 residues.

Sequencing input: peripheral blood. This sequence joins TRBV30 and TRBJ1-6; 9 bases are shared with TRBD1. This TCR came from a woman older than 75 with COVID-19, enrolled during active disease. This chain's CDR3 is CAWRQGGDNSPLHF. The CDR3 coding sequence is TGTGCCTGGCGACAGGGGGGGGATAATTCACCCCTCCACTTT.